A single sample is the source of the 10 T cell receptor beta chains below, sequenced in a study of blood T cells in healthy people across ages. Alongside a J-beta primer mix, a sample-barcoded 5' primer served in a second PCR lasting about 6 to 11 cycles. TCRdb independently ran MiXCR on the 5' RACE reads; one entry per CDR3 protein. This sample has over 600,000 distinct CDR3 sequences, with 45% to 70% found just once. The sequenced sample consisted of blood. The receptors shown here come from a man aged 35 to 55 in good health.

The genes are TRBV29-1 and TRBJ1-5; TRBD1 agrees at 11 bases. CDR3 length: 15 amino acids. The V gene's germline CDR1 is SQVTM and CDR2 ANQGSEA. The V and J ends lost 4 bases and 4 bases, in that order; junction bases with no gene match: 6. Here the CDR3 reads CSVAGGQGDNQPQHF. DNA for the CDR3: TGCAGCGTTGCGGGGGGACAGGGGGATAATCAGCCCCAGCATTTT.

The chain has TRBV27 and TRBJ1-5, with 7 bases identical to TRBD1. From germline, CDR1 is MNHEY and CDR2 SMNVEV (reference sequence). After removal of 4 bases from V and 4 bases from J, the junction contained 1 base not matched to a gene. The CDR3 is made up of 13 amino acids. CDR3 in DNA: TGTGCCAGCAGTTGGGGACAGAATCAGCCCCAGCATTTT. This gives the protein CASSWGQNQPQHF.

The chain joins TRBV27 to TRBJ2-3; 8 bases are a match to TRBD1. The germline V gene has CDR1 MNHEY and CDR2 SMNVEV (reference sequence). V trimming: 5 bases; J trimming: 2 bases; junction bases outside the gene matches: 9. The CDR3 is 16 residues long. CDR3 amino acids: CASSTQGQGYTDTQYF. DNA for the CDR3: TGTGCCAGCAGTACCCAAGGACAGGGATACACAGATACGCAGTATTTT.

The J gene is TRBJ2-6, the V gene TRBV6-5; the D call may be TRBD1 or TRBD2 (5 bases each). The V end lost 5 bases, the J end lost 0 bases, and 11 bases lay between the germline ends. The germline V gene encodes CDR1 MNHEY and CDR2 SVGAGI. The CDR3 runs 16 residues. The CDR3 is CASSRDLSSGANVLTF. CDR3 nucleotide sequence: TGTGCCAGCAGTCGGGACCTAAGCTCTGGGGCCAACGTCCTGACTTTC.

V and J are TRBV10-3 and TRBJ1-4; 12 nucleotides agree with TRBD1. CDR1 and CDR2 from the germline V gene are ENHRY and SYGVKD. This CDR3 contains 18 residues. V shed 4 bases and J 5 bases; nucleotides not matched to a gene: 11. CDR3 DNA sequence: TGTGCCATCAGTGGTGGGACAGGGGGCTACGGTCCGAATGAAAAACTGTTTTTT. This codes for CAISGGTGGYGPNEKLFF.

CDR3 sequence reads: CSARATAYEQYF. The CDR3, as DNA: TGCAGTGCTAGAGCGACAGCGTACGAGCAGTACTTC. The rearrangement joins TRBV20-1 to TRBJ2-4; a weak D match, TRBD1 (5 bases). The DNA end lines up better with TRBJ2-7; the J call may be wrong. The CDR3 totals 12 residues. CDR1 and CDR2 from the germline V gene are DFQATT and SNEGSKA (reference sequence).

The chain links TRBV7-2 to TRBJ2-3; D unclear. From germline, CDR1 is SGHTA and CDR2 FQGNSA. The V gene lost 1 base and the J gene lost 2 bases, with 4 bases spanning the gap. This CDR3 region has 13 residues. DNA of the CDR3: TGTGCCAGCAGCTTAGAGGACACAGATACGCAGTATTTT. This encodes CASSLEDTDTQYF.

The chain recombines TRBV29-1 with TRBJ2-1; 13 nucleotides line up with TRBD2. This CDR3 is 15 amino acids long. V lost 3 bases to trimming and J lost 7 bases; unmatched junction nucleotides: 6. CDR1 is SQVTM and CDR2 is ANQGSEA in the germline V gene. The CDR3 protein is CSVDPLAGGLNEQFF. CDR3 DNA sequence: TGCAGCGTTGACCCACTAGCGGGGGGGCTAAATGAGCAGTTCTTC.

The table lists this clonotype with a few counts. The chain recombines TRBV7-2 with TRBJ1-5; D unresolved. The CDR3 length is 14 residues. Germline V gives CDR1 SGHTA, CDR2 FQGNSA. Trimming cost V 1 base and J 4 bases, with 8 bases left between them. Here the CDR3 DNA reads TGTGCCAGCAGCTTAGTAGCAGGAAATCAGCCCCAGCATTTT. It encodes CASSLVAGNQPQHF.

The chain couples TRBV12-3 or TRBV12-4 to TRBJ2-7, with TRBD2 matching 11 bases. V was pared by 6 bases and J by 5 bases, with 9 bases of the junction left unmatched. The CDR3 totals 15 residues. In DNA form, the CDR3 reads TGTGCCAGCAGCGCCCCTAGCGGGAGGTTCAACGAGCAGTACTTC. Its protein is CASSAPSGRFNEQYF.